The 19 T cell receptor beta chains presented below share a single source sample, sequenced in a study of Ad26.COV2.S vaccination and SARS-CoV-2 variants. Treatment given: around 19 received Ad26.COV2.S at low or high dose, single or two shots; about 5 received placebo; per-sample allocation not given. Sampling happened 63 days after the first vaccine or placebo injection. Data came from immunoSEQ multiplex PCR; TCRdb stores just in-frame clones and leaves some out. Counted here are under 300,000 clones, around nine tenths occurring once; the ten biggest clones make up just under 3%. The sequenced sample was peripheral blood, obtained in a trial of Ad26.COV2.S vaccine versus placebo. The source is a person between 18 and 65 years old who received the Ad26.COV2.S COVID-19 vaccine or a placebo.

The chain carries TRBV5-6 and TRBJ2-5, with 14 bases identical to TRBD2. V lost 0 bases and J lost 7; bases outside the gene matches: 5. This CDR3 region has 16 residues. The germline V gene has CDR1 SGHDT and CDR2 YYEEEE. The CDR3 here is CASSLGLAGGFGTQYF. CDR3 nucleotide sequence: TGTGCCAGCAGCTTGGGACTAGCGGGGGGGTTCGGGACCCAGTACTTC.

The chain's CDR3 is CASSFSTGYEQYV. DNA for the CDR3: TGTGCCAGCAGTTTTTCGACAGGCTACGAGCAGTACGTC. The chain joins TRBV12-3 or TRBV12-4 to TRBJ2-7; TRBD1 might be the D (6 bases). The CDR3 is made up of 13 amino acids. Between the trimmed V and J ends, which lost 3 bases and 3 bases, there was a span of 9 bases.

This clone was recorded only once. CDR3 residues: CASSLVLDEQFF. The CDR3 DNA reads TGTGCCAGCAGCTTAGTTTTGGATGAGCAGTTCTTC. The rearrangement joins TRBV7-2 to TRBJ2-1; D not resolved. This CDR3 is built from 12 residues. Germline V gene lookup returns CDR1 SGHTA and CDR2 FQGNSA. V was cut by 1 base and J by 8 bases, with 6 bases left in between.

The J gene is TRBJ2-7, the V gene TRBV13; D not resolved. The ends were cut back, 4 bases at V and 6 bases at J, with 7 bases in the middle. The germline V gene has CDR1 PRHDT and CDR2 FYEKMQ (reference sequence). The CDR3 is 11 amino acids. CDR3 amino acids: CASSSPTEQYF. The CDR3 DNA follows: TGTGCCAGCAGCTCCCCGACCGAGCAGTACTTC.

J is TRBJ1-3 and V is TRBV29-1, with D uncertain. The germline CDR1 and CDR2 sequences are SQVTM and ANQGSEA. The CDR3 consists of 12 residues. The germline V and J ends were trimmed by 5 bases and 2 bases, with 7 bases remaining between them. CDR3 protein: CSVILPGNTIYF. Written as DNA, the CDR3 is TGCAGCGTTATCCTTCCTGGAAACACCATATATTTT.

The rearrangement joins TRBV7-2 to TRBJ2-5, with 7 bases that match TRBD2. V gave up 1 base and J gave up 1 base; unmatched junction bases: 3. This CDR3 spans 15 amino acids. CDR1 is SGHTA, CDR2 FQGNSA, per germline. This CDR3 reads CASSLVWGGQETQYF. The CDR3 DNA follows: TGTGCCAGCAGCTTAGTGTGGGGGGGCCAAGAGACCCAGTACTTC.

The chain combines TRBV6-1 with TRBJ2-3; TRBD1 matches at 9 bases. J lost 4 bases, V lost 2 bases, and 16 bases had no gene match. The germline gives CDR1 MNHNS, CDR2 SASEGT. The CDR3 has 19 residues. Written as DNA, the CDR3 is TGTGCCAGCAGTGAAAGAGCGGGACAGGGATTCTACGTAGCAGATACGCAGTATTTT. Translating gives CASSERAGQGFYVADTQYF.

The chain has TRBV27 and TRBJ2-1, with 14 bases aligning to TRBD2. Germline loops: CDR1 MNHEY, CDR2 SMNVEV (reference sequence). Trimming took 5 bases from V and 7 from J; bases not matched to a gene: 7. The CDR3 consists of 16 residues. CDR3 DNA sequence: TGTGCCAGCAGTCCCAGACTAGCGGGGGGGTTTAATGAGCAGTTCTTC. Protein sequence: CASSPRLAGGFNEQFF.

The chain uses TRBV4-3 and TRBJ2-3, with TRBD2 matching over 10 bases. This CDR3 has 15 amino acids. The J segment lost 2 bases and the V segment lost 5 bases, leaving 4 bases of the junction unmatched. In germline, CDR1 is LGHNA, CDR2 YSLEER. CDR3 nucleotides: TGCGCCAGCAGCTCCAGCGGGAGGGACACAGATACGCAGTATTTT. Protein product: CASSSSGRDTDTQYF.

The chain carries TRBV5-4 and TRBJ2-1, with 12 bases aligning to TRBD1. In germline, CDR1 is SGHNT, CDR2 YYREEE (reference sequence). V was clipped by 0 bases and J by 12 bases; unmatched bases: 7. The CDR3 extends over 15 amino acids. CDR3 amino acids: CASSLGDRGLVGQFF. CDR3 sequence (DNA): TGTGCCAGCAGCTTGGGGGACAGGGGGCTAGTTGGGCAGTTCTTC.

The V gene is TRBV9, the J gene TRBJ1-2; D gene ambiguous. V was clipped by 0 bases and J by 8 bases, with 11 bases between them. The CDR3 totals 13 residues. In germline, CDR1 is SGDLS, CDR2 YYNGEE. CDR3 nucleotides: TGTGCCAGCAGCGTAGGTGTCGGACTCGGCTACACCTTC. It specifies CASSVGVGLGYTF.

This chain joins TRBV10-1 and TRBJ2-7; 16 bases align to TRBD2. The germline CDR1 and CDR2 sequences are WNHNN and SYGVQD (reference sequence). Germline trimming cut 6 bases from V and 5 bases from J; bases unmatched to any gene: 13. This CDR3 is 18 amino acids long. CDR3 in amino acids: CASSTSPGLAGGDHEQYV. The CDR3 DNA reads TGCGCCAGCAGCACTTCCCCGGGACTAGCGGGAGGGGATCACGAGCAGTACGTC.

This clone has more than one count but fewer than ten. V and J are TRBV30 and TRBJ2-2; TRBD2 agrees at 13 bases. The trim removed 4 bases at V and 8 bases at J, leaving 4 bases unmatched. The CDR3 sequence is 14 residues long. Germline lookup yields CDR1 GTSNPN and CDR2 SVGIG (reference sequence). CDR3 sequence (DNA): TGTGCCTGGACGGGACTAGCGGGAACAGGGGAGCTGTTTTTT. Its protein is CAWTGLAGTGELFF.

This clone showed up just once. The CDR3 nucleotides read TGTGCCAGCTCACGGAGCAAGGACAGCATGAACACTGAAGCTTTCTTT. It translates to CASSRSKDSMNTEAFF. V is TRBV18 and J is TRBJ1-1; maybe TRBD1 (6 bases). Trimming cost V 4 bases and J 0 bases, with 15 bases left between them. Germline assignment: CDR1 KGHSH and CDR2 LQKENI. The CDR3 is 16 amino acids. Full variable domain (rest looked up from reference TRBV18 and TRBJ1-1): NAGVMQNPRHLVRRRGQEARLRCSPMKGHSHVYWYRQLPEEGLKFMVYLQKENIIDESGMPKERFSAEFPKEGPSILRIQQVVRGDSAAYFCASSRSKDSMNTEAFFGQGTRLTVV.

The chain's CDR3 is CASSITRGPNSPLHF. In DNA, the CDR3 is TGTGCCAGTAGTATCACGAGGGGGCCGAATTCACCCCTCCACTTT. This chain connects TRBV19 to TRBJ1-6; 7 bases are shared with TRBD1. The ends lost 3 bases at V and 7 bases at J; junction bases unmatched: 6. The CDR3 extends over 15 amino acids. Germline loops: CDR1 LNHDA, CDR2 SQIVND (reference sequence).

In its sample, this clone was seen a few times. Other DNA variants within this sample encode the same CDR3. The chain uses TRBV7-2 and TRBJ2-2, with D possibly called TRBD1 or TRBD2 (6 bases each). The CDR3 sequence is 15 residues long. Germline assignment: CDR1 SGHTA and CDR2 FQGNSA. Trimming stripped 1 base from V and 5 bases from J, with 11 bases between. DNA for the CDR3: TGTGCCAGCAGCTTAGTGGGGGCGGGGACCGGGGAGCTGTTTTTT. Encoded protein: CASSLVGAGTGELFF.

This chain joins TRBV6-1 and TRBJ2-5; tentative D call: TRBD1 (5 bases). V was shortened by 2 bases and J by 1 base, with 5 bases between the two germline ends. CDR1 and CDR2 from the germline V gene are MNHNS and SASEGT. This CDR3 is built from 13 residues. CDR3: CASSEQGQETQYF. The CDR3 DNA sequence: TGTGCCAGCAGTGAACAGGGCCAAGAGACCCAGTACTTC.

The chain's CDR3 is CASSPLAESYEQYF. CDR3 nucleotide sequence: TGCGCCAGCAGCCCTTTAGCGGAGAGCTACGAGCAGTACTTC. The rearrangement joins TRBV4-1 to TRBJ2-7; TRBD2 might be the D (6 bases). Germline V CDR1 and CDR2: MGHRA, YSYEKL. The CDR3 spans 14 residues. V was cut by 4 bases and J by 3 bases, with 13 bases left in between.

V and J are TRBV4-3 and TRBJ1-2, with D hard to call. This CDR3 is built from 16 residues. V lost 1 base, J lost 3 bases, and 15 bases lay in between. Germline V CDR1 and CDR2: LGHNA, YSLEER. CDR3 sequence reads: CASSQGLEGYDYGYTF. Written as DNA, the CDR3 is TGCGCCAGCAGCCAAGGTCTGGAGGGATACGACTATGGCTACACCTTC.